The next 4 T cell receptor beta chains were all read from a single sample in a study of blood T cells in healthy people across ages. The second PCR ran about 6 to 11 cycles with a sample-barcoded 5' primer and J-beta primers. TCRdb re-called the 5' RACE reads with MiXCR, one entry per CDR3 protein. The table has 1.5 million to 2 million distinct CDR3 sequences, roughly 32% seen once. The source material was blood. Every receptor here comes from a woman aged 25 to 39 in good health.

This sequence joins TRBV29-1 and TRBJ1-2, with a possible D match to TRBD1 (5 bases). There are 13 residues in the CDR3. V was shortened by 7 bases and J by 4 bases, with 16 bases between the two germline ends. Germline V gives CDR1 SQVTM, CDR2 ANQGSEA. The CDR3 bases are TGCAGCGCCGTTCAGGGACCGCCCTATGGCTACACCTTC. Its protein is CSAVQGPPYGYTF.

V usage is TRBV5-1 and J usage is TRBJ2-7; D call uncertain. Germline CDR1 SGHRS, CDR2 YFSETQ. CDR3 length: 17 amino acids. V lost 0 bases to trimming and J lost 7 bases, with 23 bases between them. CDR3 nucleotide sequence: TGCGCCAGCAGCTTGGTAAGGGTCCTCACATCCTTTCGGGAGCAGTACTTC. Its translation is CASSLVRVLTSFREQYF.

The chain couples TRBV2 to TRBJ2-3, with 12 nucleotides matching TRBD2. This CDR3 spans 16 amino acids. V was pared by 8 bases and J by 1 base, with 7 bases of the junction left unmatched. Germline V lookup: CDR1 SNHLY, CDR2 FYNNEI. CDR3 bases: TGTGCCAGCTTGGGACTAGCGGGCCTCGGCACAGATACGCAGTATTTT. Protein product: CASLGLAGLGTDTQYF.

CDR3 protein: CASSQDHAGAQYF. CDR3 in DNA: TGTGCCAGCAGCCAAGATCACGCAGGCGCGCAGTATTTT. V gene TRBV3-1 combines with J gene TRBJ2-3; no clear D gene. Germline V gene data show CDR1 as LGHDT and CDR2 as YNNKEL (reference sequence). Deletions cut 0 bases from V and 10 bases from J, with 11 bases between. The CDR3 contains 13 residues.